These T cell receptor beta chains were read from a single sample in a study of blood T cell repertoires in COVID-19. Produced via immunoSEQ multiplex PCR; TCRdb's table is partial and in-frame only. The sample contains 650,000 to 800,000 clones, about 90% of which appear only once. Sequencing was done on a sample of peripheral blood. The receptors were gathered from a woman aged 18 to 35 with acute or convalescent COVID-19. Both conserved end residues are part of each CDR3. Each record gives: V gene, D gene, clone size, J gene, CDR3 DNA, CDR3 protein. D genes are given only for firm matches. Clone size appears in some rows only: once, few, many, or a class for an expanded clone.

TRBV7-2	.	.	TRBJ1-1	TGTGCCAGCAGCTCCCAGTTCGGGTTGAACACTGAAGCTTTCTTT	CASSSQFGLNTEAFF
TRBV6-1	TRBD1	.	TRBJ1-6	TGTGCCAGCAGTGACAGGACAGGGGCAACTTCACCCCTCCACTTT	CASSDRTGATSPLHF
TRBV18	TRBD1	.	TRBJ2-7	TGTGCCAGCTCACTAAACCGGGACAGGGGGCGATTCTACGAGCAGTACTTC	CASSLNRDRGRFYEQYF
TRBV7-9	TRBD2	.	TRBJ2-3	TGTGCCAGCAGCGCCGGACTAGCGGGGACCGCAGATACGCAGTATTTT	CASSAGLAGTADTQYF
TRBV27	TRBD1	.	TRBJ2-7	TGTGCCAGCAGTTCCGCCCGATGGGACAGGGAGTACGGTACAGGTGAGCAGTACTTC	CASSSARWDREYGTGEQYF
TRBV28	TRBD1	.	TRBJ1-2	TGTGCCAGCGCAACGGACAGGGCAACCTACACCTTC	CASATDRATYTF
TRBV9	.	.	TRBJ2-1	TGTGCCAGCAGCGTAAACCCAGGATCCTACAATGAGCAGTTCTTC	CASSVNPGSYNEQFF
TRBV15	TRBD1	.	TRBJ1-2	TGTGCCACCAGCAGAGATACAGGGGACAGGGCCTACTATGGCTACACCTTC	CATSRDTGDRAYYGYTF
TRBV5-1	.	.	TRBJ1-2	TGCGCCAGCAGCTTGGGGCCAGCGACTAACTATGGCTACACCTTC	CASSLGPATNYGYTF
TRBV5-6	TRBD1	.	TRBJ1-2	TGTGCCAGCAGCTTGTCGGGACAGGGTCTCGATGGCTACACCTTC	CASSLSGQGLDGYTF
TRBV30	.	.	TRBJ2-3	TGTGCCTGGAGTTGGAGGGAGAGCACAGATACGCAGTATTTT	CAWSWRESTDTQYF
TRBV25-1	.	.	TRBJ2-7	TGTGCCAGCAGTGAAATCCAGGGAGGCGAGCAGTACTTC	CASSEIQGGEQYF
TRBV6-5	TRBD2	.	TRBJ2-1	TGTGCCAGCAGTCTACTAGCGGGGTCCTACAATGAGCAGTTCTTC	CASSLLAGSYNEQFF
TRBV18	TRBD2	few	TRBJ2-1	TGTGCCAGCTCACCCGGACTAGTCAATGAGCAGTTCTTC	CASSPGLVNEQFF
TRBV6-2/TRBV6-3	TRBD2	.	TRBJ2-1	TGTGCCAGCAGTCCCAGAGCGGGGGGGGTGTTCTTC	CASSPRAGGVFF
TRBV11-2	.	.	TRBJ2-3	TGTGCCAGCAGCTTACGGTTAACAGATACGCAGTATTTT	CASSLRLTDTQYF
TRBV18	.	.	TRBJ1-1	TGTGCCAGCTCACTTAATAACATGAACACTGAAGCTTTCTTT	CASSLNNMNTEAFF
TRBV11-1	.	.	TRBJ1-1	TGTGCACTCGAATTTGAAGCTTTCTTT	CALEFEAFF
TRBV6-6	TRBD2	.	TRBJ2-1	TGTGCCAGCTCCCGGGGTAAGCGGGGGAACAATGAGCAGTTCTTC	CASSRGKRGNNEQFF
TRBV5-1	TRBD2	.	TRBJ2-3	TGCGCCAGCAGCTTCCGACTAGCCGGGGGCACAGATACGCAGTATTTT	CASSFRLAGGTDTQYF
TRBV28	TRBD1	once	TRBJ1-5	TGTGCCAGCAGTCCACCGACAGGGGAACTTAGCAATCAGCCCCAGCATTTT	CASSPPTGELSNQPQHF
TRBV19	.	once	TRBJ2-3	TGTGCCAGTAGTATAGATCATGAGGTGGATACGCAGTATTTT	CASSIDHEVDTQYF
TRBV29-1	TRBD1	.	TRBJ1-1	TGCAGCGTCCGGGGGGAATCAACCGGGACAGGGCTCTTT	CSVRGESTGTGLF
TRBV7-6	TRBD2	.	TRBJ2-1	TGTGCCAGCAGCCCCGGGGGGGGGACCAACCCCAGCTCCTACAATGAGCAGTTCTTC	CASSPGGGTNPSSYNEQFF
TRBV6-1	TRBD1	few	TRBJ1-2	TGTGCCAGCAGTGAACCAACCGGGACAGGGGGATATGGCTACACCTTC	CASSEPTGTGGYGYTF
TRBV6-1	TRBD1	.	TRBJ2-1	TGTGCCAGCAGTGAACCGACAGGGTCAGCACACAATGAGCAGTTCTTC	CASSEPTGSAHNEQFF
TRBV5-1	TRBD1	.	TRBJ2-7	TGCGCCAGCAGCGGTCCCGGGACAGGGACCGAGCAGTACTTC	CASSGPGTGTEQYF
TRBV5-1	.	.	TRBJ2-7	TGCGCCAGCAGCTCGGACAGATACGAGCAGTACTTC	CASSSDRYEQYF
TRBV19	TRBD1	.	TRBJ1-2	TGTGCCAGTAGGGGACAGGGGGCGCGGGGCTACACCTTC	CASRGQGARGYTF
TRBV6-5	.	.	TRBJ1-2	TGTGCCAGCAGTTACTCGTCCCGGGACTACACCTTC	CASSYSSRDYTF
TRBV29-1	.	.	TRBJ2-7	TGCAGCGTGGTCAGGCGAGGGAGGGGGTCCTACGAGCAGTACTTC	CSVVRRGRGSYEQYF
TRBV21-1	.	.	TRBJ2-3	TGTGCCAGCAGCAAAGCGGCCAGGCGACCGACAGATACGCAGTATTTT	CASSKAARRPTDTQYF
TRBV6-1	TRBD1	.	TRBJ1-4	TGTGCCAGCAGTGGGGATCCCGGGACAGCTAGTGAAAAACTGTTTTTT	CASSGDPGTASEKLFF
TRBV5-4	.	.	TRBJ2-4	TGTGCCAGCAGCTCGAGACAACTAGCCAAAAACATTCAGTACTTC	CASSSRQLAKNIQYF
TRBV9	.	.	TRBJ2-7	TGTGCCAGCAGCGTAGACAGGCAGGGGTACGAGCAGTACTTC	CASSVDRQGYEQYF